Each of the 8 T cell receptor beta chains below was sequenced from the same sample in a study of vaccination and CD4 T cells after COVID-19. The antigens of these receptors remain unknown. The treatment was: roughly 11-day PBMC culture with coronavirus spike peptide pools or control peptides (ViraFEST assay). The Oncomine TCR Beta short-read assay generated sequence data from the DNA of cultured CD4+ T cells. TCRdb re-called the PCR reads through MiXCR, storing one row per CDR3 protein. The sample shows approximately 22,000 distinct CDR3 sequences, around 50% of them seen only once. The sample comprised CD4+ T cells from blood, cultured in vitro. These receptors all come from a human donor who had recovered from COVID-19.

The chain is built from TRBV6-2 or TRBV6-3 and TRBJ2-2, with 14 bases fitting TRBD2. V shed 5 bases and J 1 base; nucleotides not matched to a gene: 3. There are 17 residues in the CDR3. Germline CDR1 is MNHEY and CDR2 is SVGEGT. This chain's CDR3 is CASSTGTSGRNTGELFF. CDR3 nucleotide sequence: TGTGCCAGCAGTACCGGGACTAGCGGGAGGAACACCGGGGAGCTGTTTTTT.

The CDR3 sequence is CASSPYTVEAFF. The CDR3 region has the DNA TGTGCCAGCAGTCCCTACACCGTCGAAGCTTTCTTT. The chain couples TRBV2 to TRBJ1-1, with no clear D. V shed 5 bases and J shed 8 bases, with 12 bases lying between them. Germline V gene data show CDR1 as SNHLY and CDR2 as FYNNEI. The CDR3 totals 12 residues.

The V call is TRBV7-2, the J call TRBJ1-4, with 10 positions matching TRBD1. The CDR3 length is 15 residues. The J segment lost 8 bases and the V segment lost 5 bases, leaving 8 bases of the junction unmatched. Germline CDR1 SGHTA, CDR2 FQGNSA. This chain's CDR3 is CASSHDRGRGEKLFF. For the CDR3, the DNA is TGTGCCAGCAGCCACGACAGGGGGCGGGGGGAAAAACTGTTTTTT.

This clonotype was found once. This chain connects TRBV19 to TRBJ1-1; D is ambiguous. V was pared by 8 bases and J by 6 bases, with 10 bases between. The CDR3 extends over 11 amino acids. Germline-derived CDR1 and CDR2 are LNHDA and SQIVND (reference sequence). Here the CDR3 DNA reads TGTGCCAGTTTAAGTTGGTCTGAAGCTTTCTTT. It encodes CASLSWSEAFF.

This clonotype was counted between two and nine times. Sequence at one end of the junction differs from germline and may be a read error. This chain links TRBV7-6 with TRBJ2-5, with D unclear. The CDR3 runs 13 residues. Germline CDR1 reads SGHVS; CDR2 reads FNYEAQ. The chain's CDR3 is CASSLLFQETQYF. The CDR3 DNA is TGTGCTAGCAGTCTCCTATTTCAAGAGACCCAGTACTTC.

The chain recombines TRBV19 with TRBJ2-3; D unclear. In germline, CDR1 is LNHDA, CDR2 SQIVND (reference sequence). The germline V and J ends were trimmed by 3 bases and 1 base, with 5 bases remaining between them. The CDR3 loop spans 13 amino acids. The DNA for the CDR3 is TGTGCCAGTAGTATTCAGGGCACAGATACGCAGTATTTT. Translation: CASSIQGTDTQYF.

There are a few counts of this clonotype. The CDR3 region has the DNA TGTGCCAGCATATTACACCAGGGAAACTATGGCTACACCTTC. It specifies CASILHQGNYGYTF. The V and J genes are TRBV6-1 and TRBJ1-2; possibly TRBD1 for D (5 bases). Germline V lookup: CDR1 MNHNS, CDR2 SASEGT. With 7 bases removed from V and 2 bases from J, the gap between germline ends came to 14 bases. The length of the CDR3 is 14 residues.

CDR3: CASSQQGVLSGANVLTF. The DNA of the CDR3 is TGTGCCAGCAGTCAGCAGGGGGTCCTCTCTGGGGCCAACGTCCTGACTTTC. This chain joins TRBV6-4 and TRBJ2-6; 7 bases line up with TRBD1. V trimming: 5 bases; J trimming: 0 bases; junction bases outside the gene matches: 7. Germline CDR1 is MRHNA and CDR2 is SNTAGT. This CDR3 region has 17 residues.